Shown below are 8 T cell receptor beta chains from a single sample sequenced in a study of PD-1 blockade in classical Hodgkin lymphoma. Every patient had relapsed following autologous stem cell transplantation, and cohorts differed in brentuximab vedotin exposure. The protocol was immunoSEQ multiplex PCR, while the TCRdb copy is restricted to in-frame clones and leaves out a portion. Seen here are over 20,000 clones, roughly 75% observed once, and the top ten hold about 24%. The input for sequencing was peripheral blood mononuclear cells (PBMCs), taken before the second cycle of nivolumab. These receptors were taken from a human donor with classical Hodgkin lymphoma.

The V and J genes are TRBV9 and TRBJ1-3; a weak D match, TRBD1 (6 bases). Trimming removed 4 bases at V and 1 base at J, with 12 bases between. Germline-derived CDR1 and CDR2 are SGDLS and YYNGEE. The CDR3 sequence is 15 residues long. CDR3 region: CASSPRGVSGNTIYF. The CDR3 bases are TGTGCCAGCAGCCCCAGGGGAGTTTCTGGAAACACCATATATTTT.

This CDR3 reads CASSRKVGMNTEAFF. The CDR3 DNA is TGCGCCAGCAGCCGGAAAGTCGGCATGAACACTGAAGCTTTCTTT. The chain uses TRBV4-1 and TRBJ1-1; D is ambiguous. The CDR3 is 15 amino acids. With 4 bases removed from V and 0 bases from J, the gap between germline ends came to 12 bases. Germline V gene lookup returns CDR1 MGHRA and CDR2 YSYEKL.

The rearrangement uses TRBV6-5 and TRBJ2-4, with D perhaps TRBD1 (6 bases). Germline CDR1 reads MNHEY; CDR2 reads SVGAGI. The CDR3 runs to 16 residues. V was cut by 0 bases and J by 4 bases, with 13 bases left in between. The CDR3 DNA reads TGTGCCAGCAGTTACTCGGGGGAAGGGGGTAAAAACATTCAGTACTTC. It specifies CASSYSGEGGKNIQYF.

J is TRBJ1-2 and V is TRBV25-1, with D possibly being TRBD1 (5 bases). Trimming left V 2 bases short and J 4 bases short, with 11 bases between. The germline V gene has CDR1 MGHDK and CDR2 SYGVNS. CDR3 length equals 14 residues. This chain's CDR3 is CASSERGGIYGYTF. The CDR3, as DNA: TGTGCCAGCAGTGAAAGGGGAGGAATCTATGGCTACACCTTC.

The chain couples TRBV4-1 to TRBJ1-1; 10 nucleotides align to TRBD1. The V gene's germline CDR1 is MGHRA and CDR2 YSYEKL. V was pared by 1 base and J by 1 base, with 15 bases of the junction left unmatched. There are 20 residues in the CDR3. This CDR3 reads CASSQADRGWSVTANTEAFF. CDR3 DNA: TGCGCCAGCAGCCAAGCGGACAGGGGGTGGTCCGTAACGGCGAACACTGAAGCTTTCTTT.

The genes are TRBV6-5 and TRBJ2-2; no firm D call. Trimming stripped 5 bases from V and 8 bases from J, with 12 bases between. The CDR3 is 13 amino acids. Germline loops: CDR1 MNHEY, CDR2 SVGAGI. CDR3 DNA: TGTGCCAGCAGTCGCGACTTTGGTGGGGAGCTGTTTTTT. This encodes CASSRDFGGELFF.

CDR3 bases: TGTGCCAGCAGTTACGGACTGGGTGAGCAGTTCTTC. Its translation is CASSYGLGEQFF. The rearrangement joins TRBV28 to TRBJ2-1; possible D gene TRBD2, 5 bases. The CDR3 totals 12 residues. Germline values: CDR1 MDHEN, CDR2 SYDVKM. The V gene lost 4 bases and the J gene lost 9 bases, with 10 bases spanning the gap.

The chain combines TRBV21-1 with TRBJ2-7; TRBD2 was called by the table and not checked on the DNA. TRBV21-1 is classified as a pseudogene. The length of the CDR3 is 19 residues. The CDR3 here is CASSIKPGLAGLPGGEQYF. The DNA of the CDR3 is TGTGCCAGCAGCATAAAACCGGGACTAGCGGGATTACCAGGGGGCGAGCAGTACTTC.